This T cell receptor beta chain was observed in a study of blood T cell repertoires in COVID-19. The CDR3 length is 14 residues. Trimming cost V 1 base and J 0 bases, with 4 bases left between them. CDR1 is SGHVS, CDR2 FQNEAQ, per germline. Authors' data handling: Estimation of nucleated cell counts relied on the amplification of reference gene primers. Only in-frame clones appear in the TCRdb table, and some are missing; sequencing was by immunoSEQ multiplex PCR. V, J and clone size reflect that table, while D and trimming were determined from the DNA. Among about 150,000 clones listed, 91% were seen once.

The specimen was peripheral blood. The TCR was taken from a man between 50 and 59 years old with acute or convalescent COVID-19. The chain joins TRBV7-8 to TRBJ1-5; D uncertain. The CDR3 reads CASSLDYSNQPQHF. The CDR3 nucleotides are TGTGCCAGCAGCTTAGACTATAGCAATCAGCCCCAGCATTTT.